This entry features one T cell receptor (beta chain) sequence. It has no known antigen specificity. Within one base of it there is no much larger clone, and no base qualities were kept. The data belong to a study of spatial heterogeneity in lung cancer (dated by TCRdb to between 2018 and 2021). With regard to the full study: More beta-chain than alpha-chain transcripts were consistently detected, likely reflecting higher beta-chain transcript abundance. TCR transcript counts in tumor regions correlated strongly with a T cell transcriptional module score from matched bulk RNA-seq. In the raw uncorrected reads, each unique combination of TCR and UMI appeared on average more than ten times. In non-small cell lung cancer, the study quantitatively compared TCR alpha and beta repertoires across several tumor regions, matched nontumor lung, and blood. Nonsynonymous mutation counts, determined by whole-exome sequencing of tumor tissue, were related to TCR repertoire features. At surgery, both alpha and beta chains were TCR-sequenced in about 200 tumor regions, approximately 64 matched nontumor lung samples and a few dozen PBMC samples. Summary of the overall study and its limitations: Counts of ubiquitous and regional expanded TCRs were found to correlate with counts of ubiquitous and regional nonsynonymous mutations, respectively. Confirming at a functional level the hypothesis that regional TCRs recognize regional mutations was considered to require additional single-cell paired TCR alpha and beta sequencing. Estimated TCR-seq coverage of tumor T cells was only roughly 7.3% for alpha chains and approximately 12% for beta chains. The number of expanded intratumoral alpha and beta TCRs correlated with the tumor nonsynonymous mutation count.

To prepare the library, 5' RACE was applied. The reads were generated on a NextSeq 500. To allow correction of PCR and sequencing errors, the TCR library protocol tagged every TCR cDNA molecule with a unique molecular identifier. From the authors' description of their analysis: TCR identification, UMI-based error correction and CDR3 extraction were all carried out with Decombinator tools. Expanded TCRs were defined as those above a frequency of 2 per 1,000, corresponding to the top 1% of the tumor frequency distribution. Expanded tumor TCRs were classed as regional if statistically deemed absent (corrected P<0.05) from at least one tumor region, otherwise ubiquitous. Rényi diversity was computed with the R vegan package after subsampling each repertoire 100 times to 5,000 TCRs. CDR3 similarity networks were built from amino acid triplet string-kernel similarity, with CDR3s being connected when pairwise similarity was above 0.82. TCRdb redid the processing of the public reads, applying fastp at Q25 and MiXCR, and retained in-frame beta chains. Entries that share a CDR3 protein sequence are merged under the most common genes and DNA. The V and J calls and clone size come from TCRdb's table, not from the authors' own analysis. For this sample the table gives some 10,000 distinct CDR3 sequences, of which 5% were detected only once. Roughly an eighth of the sample lies in the top ten.

V and J lose 6 bases and 3 bases, and a span of 9 bases separates them. The cysteine opens and the phenylalanine closes a CDR3 of 13 amino acids. Only the CDR3 part of the read is kept: 39 bases, read in frame from the first base. The germline V gene supplies CDR1 LGHNA and CDR2 YNFKEQ. What this sample's time point label stands for: sample taken at primary tumor resection. Donors were about 70 patients with early-stage, untreated non-small cell lung cancer from the lung TRACERx cohort. Whole RNA extracted from tumor and nontumor lung tissue, or from cryopreserved PBMC samples, was used for TCR sequencing without cell sorting. Only patients for whom sufficient RNA was available from at least two tumor regions were selected for TCR sequencing. A lung pathologist reviewed the tumor and adjacent nontumor lung specimens before the specimens were selected.

Sequencing was performed on lung tumor tissue, taken at surgery. This receptor chain uses TRBV4-2 and TRBJ2-1, and TRBD2 may be the D gene, going by 5 matching bases. This sequence was found in a female donor with early-stage non-small cell lung cancer. The CDR3 has the sequence CASRMDFYNEQFF. The DNA sequence reads TGTGCCAGCAGGATGGACTTCTACAATGAGCAGTTCTTC.